A single T cell receptor beta chain is shown here with its context. This clonotype was observed at least ten times. What antigen it recognizes has not been identified. No much larger clone exists at a distance of one base, and base qualities are not known. Trimming at the junction amounts to 1 base on V and 1 base on J, and the germline ends lie 8 bases apart. The CDR3 holds 14 amino acids from the cysteine to the phenylalanine. Solely the CDR3 DNA is kept, with 42 bases framed from the first base. The CDR1 and CDR2 encoded by the germline V gene are SGHAT and FQNNGV. The library was obtained by 5' RACE. The reads were generated on an Illumina HiSeq 2500. A second PCR of about 6 to 11 cycles was performed with a sample-barcoded 5' primer and a J-beta primer mix. Each TCR beta cDNA molecule received a unique molecular identifier from a template-switch 5' adaptor carrying 12 random nucleotides. At least 2.5 million CDR3-containing paired-end reads were obtained from each sample. First-strand cDNA was synthesized from all RNA with the Mint cDNA synthesis kit, primed by a TRBC-specific oligonucleotide. Following uracil-DNA glycosylase treatment, all cDNA underwent a first 18-cycle PCR with the universal primers M1SS and BC2_uni_R. The original pipeline was this. For normalization, 1 million high-quality reads were randomly selected from each sample, with every read carrying a distinct molecular identifier. Reads with shared molecular identifiers were discarded instead of being binned into consensus sequences. MiTCR, with a Q25 quality threshold and the strictest error-elimination algorithm, was used for CDR3 identification, clonotype clustering and error correction. A nonparametric unseen species model with Euler transformation was used to estimate a lower bound on total TCR beta diversity. TCRdb took the public reads, trimmed them with fastp at Q25, ran MiXCR for clone calling and kept in-frame beta chains. For every CDR3 protein sequence, its rows merge into one entry that carries the most common genes and DNA. TCRdb's processing, not the authors' own work, is the source of the V and J calls. The sample table lists more than 600,000 distinct CDR3 sequences, about 25% of them with a count of one. More than 8% of the sample is held by the ten biggest clonotypes.

The record originates from a study of blood T cells in healthy people across ages (dated by TCRdb to the mid-2010s). As for the study more broadly: In model experiments, template switching captured roughly one uniquely barcoded TCR beta cDNA molecule for every two T cells. Four age groups were formed from the donors: young (average 16 years), middle-aged (around 40), aged (approximately 60) and long-lived (82). To track age-related changes in TCR beta repertoire diversity, the study relied on deep sequencing normalized with unique cDNA molecular identifiers. Two additional independent replicas of 1 million unique cDNA reads from the same blood draw were analyzed for two donors (one aged 18 to 29 and one aged 80 or older).

The approximately 39 donors, aged about 6 to 95 years, were systemically healthy Caucasian individuals from Russia. Each donor gave around 9.8 milliliters of peripheral blood, collected into EDTA-treated Vacutainer tubes. Ficoll-Paque density-gradient centrifugation was used to isolate PBMCs, with at least 7 million per sample. Total RNA was extracted from PBMCs with Trizol reagent, with at least 5.5 micrograms obtained per sample. Naive CD45RAhigh/CD27high T cell percentages were measured by flow cytometry on a PBMC aliquot from every donor. The paper's findings and limits, for the study overall: As age increased, observed TCR beta diversity per million T cells dropped in a roughly linear way, and a significant reduction was already evident by age 40. A strong correlation was found between observed TCR beta diversity and the percentage of naive T cells measured by flow cytometry. Because profiling used bulk unsorted PBMCs, naive and antigen-experienced compartments could not be compared conclusively. Because donor CMV infection status was unknown, age-related changes in expanded clonotypes were potentially confounded. Compared with the aged group, the long-lived group had more naive CD4+ T cells, fewer expanded clones and increased TCR diversity, a pattern suggesting age selection. Estimates of total diversity from one million sequenced T cells were regarded as lower bounds and underestimates.

The same sample was also used in a study of T cells of mothers and their children. The second investigation adds: Nine systemically healthy Caucasian individuals, comprising three mothers and their six children, were included as donors. cDNA synthesis consumed the entire amount of extracted RNA, loaded at 1.5 ug RNA in each 15 ul reaction. In the second PCR, the M1S primer added sample barcodes and 2-4 random nucleotides. More than 8 million TCR beta CDR3 reads were obtained from each mother, and roughly 3 million reads were obtained from each child. TCR recombination output is similarly shaped by thymic selection in related and unrelated pairs, with a minor effect exerted by inherited differences. Normalized repertoire overlap was always slightly but never significantly higher in related than unrelated mother-child pairs. No persistent microchimeric T cell clones were detected, at a sensitivity of approximately 100 clones per million clonotypes. To look for features that set related mother-child pairs apart from unrelated individuals, the researchers ran deep NGS to compare the TCR beta repertoires of mothers and children. Mothers averaged roughly 40 +/- 4 years of age and children averaged roughly 12 +/- 4 years. After adapter ligation was performed with NEBNext reagents, the libraries were sequenced on an Illumina HiSeq 2000 with 100+100 nt paired-end reads. To prevent cross-contamination, the mother and child libraries were prepared one month apart and sequenced in separate runs. Between about 500,000 and 2,100,000 distinct TCR beta clonotypes were identified per donor. Naive TCR beta clonotypes were estimated from low-frequency clonotypes matched to each donor's FACS-determined naive share, without sorting.

This chain is built from TRBV11-2 and TRBJ2-7; the D gene is not confidently resolved. The specimen was blood. The TCR comes from a boy younger than 18 in good health. The CDR3: CASSLVVTSYEQYF. In nucleotide form, the sequence is TGTGCCAGCAGCTTAGTTGTGACTTCCTACGAGCAGTACTTC.